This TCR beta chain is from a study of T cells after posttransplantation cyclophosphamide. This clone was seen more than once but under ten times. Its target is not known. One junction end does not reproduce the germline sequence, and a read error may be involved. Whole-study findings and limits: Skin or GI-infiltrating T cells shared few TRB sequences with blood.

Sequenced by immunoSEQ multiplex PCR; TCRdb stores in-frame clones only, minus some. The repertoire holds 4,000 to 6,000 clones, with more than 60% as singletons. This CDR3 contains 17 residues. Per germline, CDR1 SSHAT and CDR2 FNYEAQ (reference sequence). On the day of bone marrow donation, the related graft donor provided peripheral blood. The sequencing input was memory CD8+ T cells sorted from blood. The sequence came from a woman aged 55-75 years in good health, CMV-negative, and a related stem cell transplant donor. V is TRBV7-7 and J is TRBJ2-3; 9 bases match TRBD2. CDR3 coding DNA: TGTGCTAGCAGCCCCGATAGCGGGGGCGCCAACACAGATACGCAGTATTTT. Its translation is CASSPDSGGANTDTQYF.